The 3 T cell receptor beta chains presented below share a single source sample, sequenced in a study of T cell repertoires in cytomegalovirus infection. TCRdb used MiXCR to reprocess the reads, holding one entry per CDR3 protein. The sample includes roughly 920,000 distinct CDR3 sequences, approximately 32% seen only once; the top ten take roughly 13%. No antigens are known for them. The input for sequencing was cultured CD8+ T cells from PBMCs, taken from culture after CMV antigen stimulation. These receptors were obtained from a human donor in good health (CMV status not recorded). Some clones in this sample may be carry-over from other donors' samples.

The chain couples TRBV29-1 to TRBJ2-4; no definite D call. The CDR3 totals 11 residues. Germline V gene data show CDR1 as SQVTM and CDR2 as ANQGSEA. V gave up 4 bases and J gave up 4 bases, with 5 bases separating them. CDR3 protein: CSVVRKNIQYF. CDR3 DNA: TGCAGCGTTGTCAGGAAAAACATTCAGTACTTC.

Many counts were recorded for this clonotype. The chain uses TRBV7-8 and TRBJ2-7; D remains unclear. CDR3 length: 15 residues. V lost 0 bases to trimming and J lost 2 bases, with 11 bases between them. Germline CDR1 and CDR2: SGHVS and FQNEAQ. CDR3 residues: CASSLAPGGTYEQYV. CDR3 DNA: TGTGCCAGCAGCTTAGCACCCGGTGGCACCTACGAGCAGTACGTC.

This clonotype came up a few times. Sequence at one end of the junction differs from germline and may be a read error. This chain uses TRBV6-1 with TRBJ1-6; the match to TRBD1 covers 8 bases. The CDR3 runs to 12 residues. Germline V lookup: CDR1 MNHNS, CDR2 SASEGT. The CDR3 region has the DNA TGTGCCAGCAGTGAAGCCCCCGGACAGGGTGCCTTT. Translating it yields CASSEAPGQGAF.